This TCR beta chain was retrieved from a study of blood T cell repertoires in COVID-19. Study background: Specimens from acute and convalescent COVID-19 originated in the United States, Italy and Spain. Nucleic acid was either cDNA or gDNA, and it came from T cells, B-cell-depleted T cells, or PBMCs.

This clone was observed a single time. As originally analysed: Estimation of nucleated cell counts relied on the amplification of reference gene primers. The repertoire was sequenced with immunoSEQ multiplex PCR; TCRdb's copy has only in-frame clones and lacks some. Clone size and V and J calls were adopted from that table, with D and trimming inferred from the DNA. The table lists about 220,000 clones, roughly 88% of them singletons, with approximately 2% in the top ten. With 4 bases removed from V and 7 bases from J, the gap between germline ends came to 11 bases. Germline V gene data show CDR1 as SGHAT and CDR2 as FQNNGV. CDR3 size: 13 residues.

Sequencing was performed on peripheral blood. This TCR was sampled from a man aged 25-40 years who had recovered from COVID-19. The V gene is TRBV11-2, the J gene TRBJ1-5; maybe TRBD1 (6 bases). The CDR3 DNA is TGTGCCAGCAGCTCCCACCAGGGGCAGCCCCAGCATTTT. Amino acids: CASSSHQGQPQHF.